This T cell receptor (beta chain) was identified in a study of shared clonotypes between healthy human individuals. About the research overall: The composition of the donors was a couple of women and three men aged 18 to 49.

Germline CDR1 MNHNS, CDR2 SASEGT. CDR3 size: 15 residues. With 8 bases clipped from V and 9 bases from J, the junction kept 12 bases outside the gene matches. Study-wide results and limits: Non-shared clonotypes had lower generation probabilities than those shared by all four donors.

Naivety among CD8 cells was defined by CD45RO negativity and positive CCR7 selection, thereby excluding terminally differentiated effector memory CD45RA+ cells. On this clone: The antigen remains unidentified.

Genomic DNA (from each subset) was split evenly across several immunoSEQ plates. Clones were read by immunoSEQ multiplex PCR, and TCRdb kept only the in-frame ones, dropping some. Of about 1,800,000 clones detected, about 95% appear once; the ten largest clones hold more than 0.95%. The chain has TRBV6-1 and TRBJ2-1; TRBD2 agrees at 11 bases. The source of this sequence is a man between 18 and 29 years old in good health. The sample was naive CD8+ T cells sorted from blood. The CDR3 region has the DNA TGTGCCAGCGGAAGACTGACTAGCGGGGACGGTGAGCAGTTCTTC. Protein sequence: CASGRLTSGDGEQFF.